This TCR beta chain derives from a study of T cells in Graves' hyperthyroidism and ophthalmopathy. The source material, RNA transcripts, was used to amplify TCR beta CDR3 regions. With the HTBI primer set, the TCR CDR3 went through a first round of RT-PCR. Each CDR3 protein is one row after TCRdb ran MiXCR on the multiplex PCR reads. The table lists hundreds of thousands of distinct CDR3 sequences, more than 15% of them singletons, with more than 3% in the top ten. Germline loops: CDR1 DFQATT, CDR2 SNEGSKA (reference sequence). The V end was cut by 2 bases, the J end by 7 bases, with 14 bases between. The CDR3 sequence is 14 residues long.

The TCR comes from a woman in her thirties or forties with Graves' ophthalmopathy. The V call is TRBV20-1, the J call TRBJ2-2, with D hard to call. Input material: blood. DNA for the CDR3: TGCAGTGCTAGACCGTCCTACCTGGGCGGGGAGCTGTTTTTT. It is translated as CSARPSYLGGELFF.